Below, 21 T cell receptor beta chains from the same sample are listed, as sequenced in a study of blood T cell repertoires in COVID-19. The protocol was immunoSEQ multiplex PCR, while the TCRdb copy is restricted to in-frame clones and leaves out a portion. There are 110,000 or so clones in the sample; around 85% occur only once, and about 5.5% lies in the top ten. Sequenced: peripheral blood. The receptor set was obtained from a woman in her sixties or seventies with COVID-19, enrolled during active disease.

For the CDR3, the DNA is TGTGCCAGCAAACAGGGCCGGAACACCGGGGAGCTGTTTTTT. Its protein product is CASKQGRNTGELFF. The chain recombines TRBV6-4 with TRBJ2-2; a possible D gene is TRBD1 (6 bases). Trimming stripped 7 bases from V and 1 base from J, with 10 bases between. This CDR3 has 14 amino acids. CDR1 and CDR2 (germline): MRHNA, SNTAGT.

This chain uses TRBV29-1 with TRBJ2-4, with 8 bases lining up with TRBD1. The CDR3 covers 14 residues. Germline V gives CDR1 SQVTM, CDR2 ANQGSEA. The ends lost 7 bases at V and 1 base at J; junction bases unmatched: 6. The CDR3 coding sequence is TGCAGCGCCGGACAGGGACCGGCCAAAAACATTCAGTACTTC. Encoded protein: CSAGQGPAKNIQYF. Combining the CDR3 with reference TRBV29-1 and TRBJ2-4 gives the whole variable domain SAVISQKPSRDICQRGTSLTIQCQVDSQVTMMFWYRQQPGQSLTLIATANQGSEATYESGFVIDKFPISRPNLTFSTLTVSNMSPEDSSIYLCSAGQGPAKNIQYFGAGTRLSVL.

The J gene is TRBJ2-2, the V gene TRBV30; D unclear. The germline V gene has CDR1 GTSNPN and CDR2 SVGIG (reference sequence). Trimming left V 2 bases short and J 0 bases short, with 4 bases between. CDR3 length equals 13 residues. The CDR3 DNA sequence: TGTGCCTGGAGTTGGCCGAACACCGGGGAGCTGTTTTTT. Its protein product is CAWSWPNTGELFF.

The chain couples TRBV6-5 to TRBJ1-1; tentatively, D is TRBD1 (5 bases). V lost 5 bases and J lost 4, with 14 bases in between. Germline CDR1 MNHEY, CDR2 SVGAGI. This CDR3 region has 14 residues. This chain's CDR3 is CASSKTLRGTEAFF. CDR3 sequence (DNA): TGTGCCAGCAGTAAGACTCTTAGGGGCACTGAAGCTTTCTTT.

V and J are TRBV9 and TRBJ2-3; a possible D gene is TRBD1 (6 bases). The germline gives CDR1 SGDLS, CDR2 YYNGEE. Trimming took off 0 bases at V and 4 bases at J, with 15 bases between the two ends. This CDR3 region has 16 residues. The CDR3 nucleotides read TGTGCCAGCAGCGTAGTGGGCCGGCAGGGGCCAGATACGCAGTATTTT. Translating gives CASSVVGRQGPDTQYF.

This chain links TRBV20-1 with TRBJ2-7; maybe TRBD1 (6 bases). CDR1 DFQATT and CDR2 SNEGSKA come from the germline V gene (reference sequence). V was cut by 3 bases and J by 3 bases, with 12 bases left in between. This CDR3 has 13 residues. The CDR3: CSASVVRGYEQYF. In DNA, the CDR3 is TGCAGTGCTAGTGTTGTCAGGGGCTACGAGCAGTACTTC.

This clone was seen only once. This chain links TRBV18 with TRBJ1-6; 7 bases match TRBD1. Germline V lookup: CDR1 KGHSH, CDR2 LQKENI. Trimming took 5 bases from V and 10 from J; bases not matched to a gene: 11. The CDR3 length is 15 residues. DNA for the CDR3: TGTGCCAGCTCAGCTGGGACAGCACGCTTCTCACCCCTCCACTTT. Encoded protein: CASSAGTARFSPLHF.

The V and J genes are TRBV9 and TRBJ1-4; D remains unclear. Germline V gene lookup returns CDR1 SGDLS and CDR2 YYNGEE. Trimming shortened V by 4 bases and J by 0 bases, and 13 bases separated the two germline ends. CDR3 length: 16 residues. The CDR3 reads CASSLGIGATNEKLFF. In nucleotides, the CDR3 is TGTGCCAGCAGCCTAGGGATCGGAGCAACTAATGAAAAACTGTTTTTT.

CDR3 sequence: CASSYSPDRVGYTF. The CDR3 coding sequence is TGTGCCAGCAGTTACTCTCCTGACAGGGTCGGCTACACCTTC. The rearrangement joins TRBV6-2 or TRBV6-3 to TRBJ1-2, with 7 positions matching TRBD1. CDR3 length equals 14 residues. Germline V gene lookup returns CDR1 MNHEY and CDR2 SVGEGT. The V segment lost 0 bases and the J segment 8 bases; nucleotides outside the gene matches: 6.

The sample holds one count of this clone. The V gene is TRBV7-2, the J gene TRBJ2-4, with D perhaps matching TRBD1 (5 bases). Germline V gene sequence: CDR1 SGHTA, CDR2 FQGNSA. The CDR3 spans 15 residues. Trimming took 5 bases from V and 0 from J, leaving 11 bases between them. This CDR3 reads CASSVGHLAKNIQYF. The CDR3 DNA follows: TGTGCCAGCAGCGTAGGACACTTAGCCAAAAACATTCAGTACTTC.

The chain has TRBV4-1 and TRBJ2-7, with 10 positions matching TRBD2. V shed 3 bases, J shed 3 bases, and the junction held 8 bases outside the gene matches. Germline V gives CDR1 MGHRA, CDR2 YSYEKL. The CDR3 is 16 amino acids. The CDR3 protein is CASSQPLAGEVYEQYF. DNA for the CDR3: TGCGCCAGCAGCCAGCCTCTAGCGGGGGAGGTCTACGAGCAGTACTTC.

This rearrangement joins TRBV4-1 to TRBJ2-7; D gene uncertain. Between the trimmed V and J ends, which lost 0 bases and 1 base, there was a span of 7 bases. The CDR3 loop spans 14 amino acids. Germline loops: CDR1 MGHRA, CDR2 YSYEKL. The CDR3 coding sequence is TGCGCCAGCAGCCAAGATCCTAGTTCCTACGAGCAGTACTTC. Protein: CASSQDPSSYEQYF.

The chain links TRBV7-3 to TRBJ1-2, with D possibly TRBD1 on 6 matching bases. The CDR3 spans 14 residues. The V end was cut by 5 bases, the J end by 1 base, with 11 bases between. CDR1 and CDR2 from the germline V gene are SGHTA and FQGTGA. The CDR3 bases are TGTGCCAGCAGCGGGGGCCAGAATAACTATGGCTACACCTTC. Protein product: CASSGGQNNYGYTF. The full variable domain, its missing parts supplied by reference TRBV7-3 and TRBJ1-2, is GAGVSQTPSNKVTEKGKYVELRCDPISGHTALYWYRQSLGQGPEFLIYFQGTGAADDSGLPNDRFFAVRPEGSVSTLKIQRTERGDSAVYLCASSGGQNNYGYTFGSGTRLTVV.

V gene TRBV5-5 combines with J gene TRBJ1-5; 7 positions match TRBD1. Trimming at V came to 4 bases and at J to 0 bases, leaving 4 bases not matched to a gene. The CDR3 length is 15 residues. Germline V gives CDR1 SGHKS, CDR2 YYEKEE (reference sequence). The CDR3 bases are TGTGCCAGCAGCCGGGACAGCTATAGCAATCAGCCCCAGCATTTT. This sequence encodes CASSRDSYSNQPQHF.

The chain is built from TRBV6-5 and TRBJ1-5; D uncertain. This CDR3 comprises 14 residues. V lost 4 bases, J lost 9 bases, and 16 bases lay in between. In germline, CDR1 is MNHEY, CDR2 SVGAGI. CDR3 region: CASSSQISVLPQHF. CDR3 nucleotides: TGTGCCAGCAGTTCACAGATTTCAGTACTGCCCCAGCATTTT.

This chain uses TRBV9 with TRBJ2-1, with D unclear. V was cut by 4 bases and J by 2 bases, with 28 bases left in between. Germline V gives CDR1 SGDLS, CDR2 YYNGEE. CDR3 length: 20 amino acids. CDR3 sequence: CASSSKYGQPSIEAYNEQFF. CDR3 in DNA: TGTGCCAGCAGCTCAAAATATGGGCAGCCATCAATAGAAGCCTACAATGAGCAGTTCTTC.

The chain joins TRBV2 to TRBJ2-1; D not certain. This CDR3 has 10 residues. Germline V gene data show CDR1 as SNHLY and CDR2 as FYNNEI. V was clipped by 10 bases and J by 5 bases, with 6 bases between them. In nucleotides, the CDR3 is TGTGCCACTTTTAACAATGAGCAGTTCTTC. Encoded protein: CATFNNEQFF.

This rearrangement joins TRBV7-9 to TRBJ1-4, with a weak D call TRBD1 (5 bases). Germline V gene sequence: CDR1 SEHNR, CDR2 FQNEAQ (reference sequence). The V gene lost 7 bases and the J gene lost 0 bases, with 15 bases spanning the gap. The CDR3 spans 16 residues. CDR3 residues: CASTRGQGATNEKLFF. In DNA form, the CDR3 reads TGTGCCAGCACCCGCGGTCAGGGTGCAACTAATGAAAAACTGTTTTTT.

The rearrangement links TRBV7-6 to TRBJ2-1, with 15 bases aligning to TRBD2. This CDR3 has 15 amino acids. Trimming removed 5 bases from V and 8 bases from J; junction bases left unmatched: 4. Germline loops: CDR1 SGHVS, CDR2 FNYEAQ. As DNA, the CDR3 is TGTGCCAGCAGCCGGACTAGCGGGGGGGTCTATGAGCAGTTCTTC. Translation: CASSRTSGGVYEQFF. The full variable domain, rest sourced from reference TRBV7-6 and TRBJ2-1, is GAGVSQSPRYKVTKRGQDVALRCDPISGHVSLYWYRQALGQGPEFLTYFNYEAQQDKSGLPNDRFSAERPEGSISTLTIQRTEQRDSAMYRCASSRTSGGVYEQFFGPGTRLTVL.

This chain joins TRBV4-2 and TRBJ2-2, with D perhaps matching TRBD1 (5 bases). Between the trimmed V and J ends, which lost 4 bases and 9 bases, there was a span of 12 bases. This CDR3 is built from 13 residues. CDR1 and CDR2 (germline): LGHNA, YNFKEQ. Written as DNA, the CDR3 is TGTGCCAGCAGCCGGGGCCTTTTAAGGGAGCTGTTTTTT. The encoded protein is CASSRGLLRELFF.

V is TRBV6-2 or TRBV6-3 and J is TRBJ1-2; possibly TRBD1 for D (6 bases). CDR1 and CDR2 (germline): MNHEY, SVGEGT. This CDR3 has 14 amino acids. V dropped 5 bases and J dropped 4 bases, with 14 bases sitting between them. CDR3 sequence reads: CASSPTGGGYGYTF. Written as DNA, the CDR3 is TGTGCCAGCAGTCCCACGGGAGGGGGCTATGGCTACACCTTC.